This is a list of T cell receptor beta chains from one sample in a study of post-analysis software for immune sequencing data. TCRdb redid the calling of the PCR reads with MiXCR, one entry per CDR3 protein. Here the sample spans approximately 660,000 distinct CDR3 sequences, approximately 60% being singletons. The sample consisted of blood. These receptors were collected from a girl aged 2 to 10 with multiple sclerosis. CDR3s include the opening cysteine and the closing phenylalanine or tryptophan. A D gene is named only where the DNA matches it firmly. For some rows the clone size is stated as once, few or many, or as a class when expanded; others skip it.

D: .; V: TRBV29-1; J: TRBJ2-1; size: few; DNA: TGCAGCGTTGAATCGGACAGCTCCTACAATGAGCAGTTCTTC; CDR3: CSVESDSSYNEQFF
D: .; V: TRBV9; J: TRBJ2-7; size: .; DNA: TGTGCCAGCAGCCGAAGGGAGGCGGGAGAGCAGTACTTC; CDR3: CASSRREAGEQYF
D: .; V: TRBV6-2/TRBV6-3; J: TRBJ2-3; size: .; DNA: TGTGCCAGCAGTTACGGGTCCACTAGCACAGATACGCAGTATTTT; CDR3: CASSYGSTSTDTQYF
D: .; V: TRBV5-1; J: TRBJ2-7; size: .; DNA: TGCGCCAGCAGCCTCGGAAGGACAGGGAGGGACGAGCAGTACTTC; CDR3: CASSLGRTGRDEQYF
D: TRBD2; V: TRBV25-1; J: TRBJ2-5; size: .; DNA: TGTGCCAGCAGTGCGACTAGCGGGGGGCCCCAAGAGACCCAGTACTTC; CDR3: CASSATSGGPQETQYF
D: TRBD2; V: TRBV7-9; J: TRBJ2-1; size: .; DNA: TGTGCCAGCAGACCCCCTCGAGCGGGAGGGCTGTACAATGAGCAGTTCTTC; CDR3: CASRPPRAGGLYNEQFF
D: .; V: TRBV2; J: TRBJ1-1; size: .; DNA: TGTGCCAGCAGTGAAAGACTCCTGGACACTGAAGCTTTCTTT; CDR3: CASSERLLDTEAFF
D: TRBD1; V: TRBV4-1; J: TRBJ1-4; size: few; DNA: TGCGCCAGCAGCCAAGAGCCAGGGACAGCAACTAATGAAAAACTGTTTTTT; CDR3: CASSQEPGTATNEKLFF
D: TRBD2; V: TRBV4-2; J: TRBJ2-1; size: .; DNA: TGTGCCAGCAGCCAAGATTTCGGGGGGACCTACAATGAGCAGTTCTTC; CDR3: CASSQDFGGTYNEQFF
D: .; V: TRBV20-1; J: TRBJ2-1; size: few; DNA: TGCAGTGCTAGAGGGTACCAGGGGAAAGACAATGAGCAGTTCTTC; CDR3: CSARGYQGKDNEQFF
D: .; V: TRBV24-1; J: TRBJ1-5; size: .; DNA: TGTGCCACCAGTGGGGTTTTTACAGGGTGGCATCAGCCCCAGCATTTT; CDR3: CATSGVFTGWHQPQHF
D: TRBD2; V: TRBV6-6; J: TRBJ2-5; size: .; DNA: TGTGCCAGCAGCCAGGGTGGGACTAGCGGGTTCCAAGAGACCCAGTACTTC; CDR3: CASSQGGTSGFQETQYF
D: .; V: TRBV5-1; J: TRBJ2-7; size: .; DNA: TGCGCCAGCAGCTTGGAGCGGACAGCTTACGAGCAGTACTTC; CDR3: CASSLERTAYEQYF
D: TRBD2; V: TRBV5-5; J: TRBJ2-3; size: .; DNA: TGTGCCAGCAGCAAGACTAGCGGGAGGGTGACAGATATGCAGTATTTT; CDR3: CASSKTSGRVTDMQYF
D: TRBD2; V: TRBV11-2; J: TRBJ2-7; size: .; DNA: TGTGCCAGCAGATTAGCGGGGGGGTCCATCTACGAGCAGTACTTC; CDR3: CASRLAGGSIYEQYF
D: .; V: TRBV6-5; J: TRBJ1-2; size: .; DNA: TGTGCCAGCAGTTCCTACTCAGCGGGGGACCATGGCTACACCTTC; CDR3: CASSSYSAGDHGYTF
D: .; V: TRBV12-3/TRBV12-4; J: TRBJ1-5; size: few; DNA: TGTGCCAGCAGTTTAGCCAGTCAGCCCCAGCATTTT; CDR3: CASSLASQPQHF
D: TRBD2; V: TRBV6-6; J: TRBJ2-1; size: .; DNA: TGTGCCAGCAGACTCTCTAGCGGGACCGCATACAATGAGCAGTTCTTC; CDR3: CASRLSSGTAYNEQFF
D: .; V: TRBV7-2; J: TRBJ2-3; size: few; DNA: TGTGCCAGCAGCAGTCTGGGACCTCCTAACACAGATACGCAGTATTTT; CDR3: CASSSLGPPNTDTQYF
D: .; V: TRBV27; J: TRBJ1-5; size: .; DNA: TGTGCCAGCAGCCTAGGAGTGGGAGGCAATCAGCCCCAGCATTTT; CDR3: CASSLGVGGNQPQHF
D: .; V: TRBV7-8; J: TRBJ2-7; size: .; DNA: TGTGCCAGCAGCTTAGCTGGGGATCTTCCCTCCTACGAGCAGTACTTC; CDR3: CASSLAGDLPSYEQYF
D: TRBD2; V: TRBV20-1; J: TRBJ2-7; size: .; DNA: TGCAGTGCTAGGACTAGCGACGTCTACGAGCAGTACTTC; CDR3: CSARTSDVYEQYF
D: TRBD2; V: TRBV4-1; J: TRBJ2-5; size: .; DNA: TGCGCCAGCAGCCTTAGCGGGAGGATCCAAGAGACCCGGTACTTC; CDR3: CASSLSGRIQETRYF
D: .; V: TRBV12-3/TRBV12-4; J: TRBJ2-7; size: .; DNA: TGTGCCAGCAGTCCCCGGGCAGGGCCCTACAATGAGCAGTACTTC; CDR3: CASSPRAGPYNEQYF
D: TRBD1; V: TRBV5-5; J: TRBJ2-7; size: .; DNA: TGTGCCAGCAGAAGCCCGGGACAGGGAATAGAGCAGTACTTC; CDR3: CASRSPGQGIEQYF
D: TRBD2; V: TRBV12-3/TRBV12-4; J: TRBJ2-1; size: .; DNA: TGTGCCAGCAAGCGACTAGCGGGAGGCTCCTACAATGAGCAGTTCTTC; CDR3: CASKRLAGGSYNEQFF